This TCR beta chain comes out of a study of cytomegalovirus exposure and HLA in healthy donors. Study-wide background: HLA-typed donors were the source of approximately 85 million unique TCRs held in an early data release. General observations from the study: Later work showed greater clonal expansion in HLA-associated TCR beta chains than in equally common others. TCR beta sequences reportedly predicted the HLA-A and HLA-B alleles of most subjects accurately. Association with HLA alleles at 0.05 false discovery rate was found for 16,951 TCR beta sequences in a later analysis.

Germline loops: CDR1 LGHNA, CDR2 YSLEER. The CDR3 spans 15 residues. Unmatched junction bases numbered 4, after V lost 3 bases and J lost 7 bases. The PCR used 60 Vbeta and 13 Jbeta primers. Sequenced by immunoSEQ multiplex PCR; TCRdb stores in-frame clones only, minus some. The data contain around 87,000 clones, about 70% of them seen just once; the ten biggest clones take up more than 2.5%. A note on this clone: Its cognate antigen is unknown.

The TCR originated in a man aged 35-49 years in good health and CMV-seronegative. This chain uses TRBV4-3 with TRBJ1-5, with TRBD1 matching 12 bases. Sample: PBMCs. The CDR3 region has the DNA TGCGCCAGCAGCCAGGGACAGGGGGCAGGGCAGCCCCAGCATTTT. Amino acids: CASSQGQGAGQPQHF.